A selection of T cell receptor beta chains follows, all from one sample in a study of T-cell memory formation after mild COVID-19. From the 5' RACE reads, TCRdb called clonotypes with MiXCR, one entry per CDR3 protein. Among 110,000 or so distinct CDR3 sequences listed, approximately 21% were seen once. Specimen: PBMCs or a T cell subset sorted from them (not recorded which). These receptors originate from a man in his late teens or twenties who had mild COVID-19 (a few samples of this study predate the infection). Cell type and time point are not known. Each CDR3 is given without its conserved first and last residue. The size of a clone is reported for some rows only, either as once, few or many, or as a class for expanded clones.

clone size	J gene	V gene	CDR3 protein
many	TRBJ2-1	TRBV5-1	ASSLAVLSYNEQF
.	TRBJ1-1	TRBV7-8	ASSQKVTEAF
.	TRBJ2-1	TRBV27	ASGPQF
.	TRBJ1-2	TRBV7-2	ASSSPGEDYGYT
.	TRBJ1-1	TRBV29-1	SVEGGMNTEAF
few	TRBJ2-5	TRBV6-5	ASSYSGGWGPEY
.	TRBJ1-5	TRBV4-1	ASSRGPGEPQH
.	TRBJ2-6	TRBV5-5	ASSSDRPYSGANVLT
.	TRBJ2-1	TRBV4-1	ASSPDLYNEQF
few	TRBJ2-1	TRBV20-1	SARGSGQGSYNEQF
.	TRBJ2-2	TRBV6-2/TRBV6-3	ASSYSIFFELF
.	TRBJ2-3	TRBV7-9	ASSASGGVTDTQY
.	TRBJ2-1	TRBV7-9	ASSRGAYGVNEQF
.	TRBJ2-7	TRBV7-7	ASSSGTGAWEQY
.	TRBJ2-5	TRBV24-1	ATSDRGLAGFQETQY
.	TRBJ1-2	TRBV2	ASSTVGYT
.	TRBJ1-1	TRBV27	ASSLRQGRNTEAF
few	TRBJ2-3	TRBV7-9	ASSPLLGTRFDTQY
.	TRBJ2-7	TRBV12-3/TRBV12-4	ASSFTGTSESYEQY
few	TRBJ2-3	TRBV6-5	ASSYSSGVHTQY
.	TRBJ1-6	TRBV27	ASRPPTNSPLH
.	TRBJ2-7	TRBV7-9	ASSYDLGERAEQY
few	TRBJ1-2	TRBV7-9	ASSFGGQNILYGYT
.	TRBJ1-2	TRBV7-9	ASSLESALEGYT
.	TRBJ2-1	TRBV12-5	ASRPPQGFVNEQF
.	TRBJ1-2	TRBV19	ASSPLAGGSGYGYT